These 19 T cell receptor beta chains share one sample of origin, sequenced in a study of OX40 agonist ivuxolimab in advanced cancers. Repertoires were generated with immunoSEQ multiplex PCR, while TCRdb's copy carries only in-frame clones and drops some. The data hold 70,000 to 85,000 clones, with over 85% observed a single time. Sequenced material: CD4+ or CD8+ T cells sorted from blood, taken in a trial of the OX40 agonist ivuxolimab. The receptor source for this set is an adult with an advanced solid tumor such as melanoma, head and neck, liver or kidney cancer.

The chain links TRBV9 to TRBJ1-3, with D unclear. Between the trimmed V and J ends, which lost 0 bases and 2 bases, there was a span of 9 bases. Per germline, CDR1 SGDLS and CDR2 YYNGEE. There are 15 residues in the CDR3. In DNA form, the CDR3 reads TGTGCCAGCAGCGTAGGGCAGCAAACTGGAAACACCATATATTTT. Its protein is CASSVGQQTGNTIYF.

The rearrangement uses TRBV20-1 and TRBJ1-1, with 8 bases lining up with TRBD1. CDR1 and CDR2 from the germline V gene are DFQATT and SNEGSKA (reference sequence). With V trimmed by 5 bases and J by 10 bases, 6 bases remained unmatched. The CDR3 spans 11 residues. The DNA for the CDR3 is TGCAGTGCTTGGGACAGGTGGGGAGCTTTCTTT. Protein: CSAWDRWGAFF.

The count of this clone is one. The chain recombines TRBV28 with TRBJ2-3; D possibly uses TRBD1 or TRBD2 (5 bases each). The germline V gene encodes CDR1 MDHEN and CDR2 SYDVKM. The V end was cut by 3 bases, the J end by 1 base, with 17 bases between. The CDR3 runs to 17 residues. In nucleotides, the CDR3 is TGTGCCAGCAGTTTGTGGGGGTACTCCAGGGGCACAGATACGCAGTATTTT. Its protein product is CASSLWGYSRGTDTQYF. Full variable domain (rest looked up from reference TRBV28 and TRBJ2-3): DVKVTQSSRYLVKRTGEKVFLECVQDMDHENMFWYRQDPGLGLRLIYFSYDVKMKEKGDIPEGYSVSREKKERFSLILESASTNQTSMYLCASSLWGYSRGTDTQYFGPGTRLTVL.

The V call is TRBV19, the J call TRBJ1-1; no reliable D call. The CDR3 spans 13 residues. Looked up from germline, CDR1 is LNHDA and CDR2 is SQIVND (reference sequence). V gave up 0 bases and J gave up 8 bases, with 10 bases separating them. The CDR3 DNA follows: TGTGCCAGTAGTATAGAGGGAGGGAGAGAAGCTTTCTTT. Its protein is CASSIEGGREAFF.

CDR3 nucleotide sequence: TGTGCCAGCAGCTTATCGCCAGGGAGATACTCTTCCTACGAGCAGTACTTC. Protein product: CASSLSPGRYSSYEQYF. The chain carries TRBV7-9 and TRBJ2-7, with D possibly called TRBD1 or TRBD2 (5 bases each). Trimming cost V 2 bases and J 1 base, with 18 bases left between them. Germline V gene data show CDR1 as SEHNR and CDR2 as FQNEAQ (reference sequence). The CDR3 runs to 17 residues.

This chain joins TRBV4-2 and TRBJ1-1; D call uncertain. Germline values: CDR1 LGHNA, CDR2 YNFKEQ. Trimming pared 4 bases from V and 0 bases from J, leaving 6 bases between. This CDR3 region has 13 residues. Here the CDR3 DNA reads TGTGCCAGCAGCCTCACACTGAACACTGAAGCTTTCTTT. It yields the protein CASSLTLNTEAFF.

The chain uses TRBV6-5 and TRBJ2-7; TRBD1 aligns across 11 bases. CDR1 and CDR2 (germline): MNHEY, SVGAGI. V lost 5 bases, J lost 3 bases, and 3 bases stayed unmatched. This CDR3 comprises 14 residues. CDR3 sequence reads: CASSRDRGNYEQYF. Here the CDR3 DNA reads TGTGCCAGCAGTCGGGACAGGGGGAACTACGAGCAGTACTTC.

This chain links TRBV9 with TRBJ2-2; D is perhaps TRBD2 (5 bases). The ends were cut back, 4 bases at V and 0 bases at J, with 19 bases in the middle. Germline CDR1 and CDR2: SGDLS and YYNGEE. The CDR3 length is 18 residues. For the CDR3, the DNA is TGTGCCAGCAGCATGGTCCTAATACCGGGGACGAACACCGGGGAGCTGTTTTTT. As protein: CASSMVLIPGTNTGELFF.

The genes are TRBV29-1 and TRBJ2-1; 16 bases match TRBD2. The CDR3 is 14 residues long. V gave up 7 bases and J gave up 7 bases; unmatched junction bases: 4. Germline V CDR1 and CDR2: SQVTM, ANQGSEA. The CDR3 sequence: CSAEGLAGGNEQFF. In nucleotides, the CDR3 is TGCAGCGCCGAGGGACTAGCGGGAGGGAATGAGCAGTTCTTC.

The CDR3 reads CASSLTVNTEAFF. As DNA, the CDR3 is TGTGCCAGCAGCTTAACAGTCAACACTGAAGCTTTCTTT. The V call is TRBV5-6, the J call TRBJ1-1; D uncertain. CDR1 SGHDT and CDR2 YYEEEE come from the germline V gene. Trimming shortened V by 2 bases and J by 2 bases, and 7 bases separated the two germline ends. This CDR3 has 13 amino acids.

CDR3 sequence reads: CASSLAGWSYNEQFF. The CDR3 DNA reads TGTGCCAGCAGCTTAGCGGGATGGTCCTACAATGAGCAGTTCTTC. The chain has TRBV13 and TRBJ2-1, with D perhaps matching TRBD2 (5 bases). The ends were cut back, 1 base at V and 1 base at J, with 8 bases in the middle. The germline V gene encodes CDR1 PRHDT and CDR2 FYEKMQ (reference sequence). The CDR3 spans 15 residues.

V usage is TRBV27 and J usage is TRBJ2-5; 7 positions match TRBD2. With V trimmed by 8 bases and J by 0 bases, 6 bases remained unmatched. Germline-derived CDR1 and CDR2 are MNHEY and SMNVEV (reference sequence). This CDR3 has 14 residues. The DNA for the CDR3 is TGTGCCAGCTCTCACGGGGGGTACCAAGAGACCCAGTACTTC. Its translation: CASSHGGYQETQYF.

The chain joins TRBV27 to TRBJ2-2; TRBD1 matches 8 bases. CDR3 length: 19 residues. V trimming: 5 bases; J trimming: 4 bases; junction bases outside the gene matches: 18. Germline CDR1 reads MNHEY; CDR2 reads SMNVEV (reference sequence). The CDR3 region is CASSTRDRTLAKVTGELFF. CDR3 nucleotide sequence: TGTGCCAGCAGTACCCGGGACAGGACCCTCGCGAAGGTCACCGGGGAGCTGTTTTTT.

The chain joins TRBV9 to TRBJ2-7; D gene uncertain. CDR1 and CDR2 from the germline V gene are SGDLS and YYNGEE. This CDR3 has 14 amino acids. Trimming took off 0 bases at V and 0 bases at J, with 7 bases between the two ends. DNA for the CDR3: TGTGCCAGCAGCGTAGCTGGACGCTCCTACGAGCAGTACTTC. Its translation: CASSVAGRSYEQYF.

The J gene is TRBJ1-2, the V gene TRBV19; weak D call: TRBD1 (6 bases). This CDR3 has 16 amino acids. Germline V gene sequence: CDR1 LNHDA, CDR2 SQIVND (reference sequence). The germline V and J ends were trimmed by 2 bases and 7 bases, with 20 bases remaining between them. This CDR3 reads CASSIHLTGFKAGYTF. For the CDR3, the DNA is TGTGCCAGTAGTATACATCTCACAGGGTTCAAGGCTGGCTACACCTTC.

This clone was picked up one time. The chain uses TRBV7-3 and TRBJ2-7; 11 bases line up with TRBD1. Germline loops: CDR1 SGHTA, CDR2 FQGTGA. The CDR3 totals 13 residues. After removal of 5 bases from V and 7 bases from J, the junction contained 4 bases not matched to a gene. In DNA, the CDR3 is TGTGCCAGCAGCCATGGGACAGGGGGAGAGCAGTACTTC. Translated: CASSHGTGGEQYF.

The rearrangement uses TRBV29-1 and TRBJ2-7; D not resolved. Trimming removed 1 base at V and 2 bases at J, with 6 bases between. Germline loops: CDR1 SQVTM, CDR2 ANQGSEA. The CDR3 sequence is 12 residues long. This CDR3 is CSVEGRPYEQYF. CDR3 in DNA: TGCAGCGTTGAAGGCCGTCCCTACGAGCAGTACTTC.

The V call is TRBV4-1, the J call TRBJ2-2; D is possibly TRBD2 (6 bases). The CDR3 length is 19 residues. The V gene lost 0 bases and the J gene lost 0 bases, with 17 bases spanning the gap. Germline CDR1 MGHRA, CDR2 YSYEKL. Written as DNA, the CDR3 is TGCGCCAGCAGCCAAGAGGTTGTGCGGGGCGGGTCGAACACCGGGGAGCTGTTTTTT. Protein: CASSQEVVRGGSNTGELFF.

The CDR3 region has the DNA TGTGCCAGCAGTGAGACAGGGTCGCAGCCCCAGCATTTT. It encodes CASSETGSQPQHF. This chain links TRBV25-1 with TRBJ1-5, with 7 bases fitting TRBD1. The CDR3 is 13 residues long. Germline lookup yields CDR1 MGHDK and CDR2 SYGVNS. V was pared by 3 bases and J by 7 bases, with 3 bases of the junction left unmatched.